The entry that follows covers one T cell receptor beta chain sequence. This clonotype came up many times. The target of this receptor is not known. Base qualities are not recorded, but no much larger clone differs from it by a single base. TCRdb names Illumina HiSeq 2500 as the instrument used. Quantitative 5'-RACE with molecular barcodes was used to prepare TCR beta libraries. Per the original workflow: A new computational method based on a probabilistic model of VDJ rearrangement was used to identify disease-linked TCR variants. Using fastp at Q25 and MiXCR, TCRdb reprocessed the public reads and kept productive beta chains. Rows with one shared CDR3 protein collapse into an entry with the most common genes and DNA. The V and J calls and clone size are TCRdb's, not the authors'. The sample profile shows 500,000 or so distinct CDR3 sequences; approximately 5.3% of them were found once. Of the sample, around 3.5% is held by the ten largest clones.

The sample is drawn from a study of CD8 T cells in ankylosing spondylitis (dated 2017 in TCRdb). About the study as a whole: The study set out to find disease-linked TCR variants by profiling T cell receptor beta repertoires in ankylosing spondylitis patients and healthy donors. Peripheral blood was sampled, and synovial fluid was additionally collected from ankylosing spondylitis patients. The full study cohort comprised 25 ankylosing spondylitis patients and about 110 healthy donors.

What the work shows at the level of the full study, not this receptor alone: According to the report, matched synovial fluid samples from ankylosing spondylitis patients were significantly enriched for the disease-linked clones. A TCR beta motif of several highly homologous amino acid variants appeared characteristic of blood from ankylosing spondylitis patients. The disease-linked clones had a CD8+ phenotype and were found at relatively low frequencies in peripheral blood. Some motif variants had previously been reported in the synovial fluid and blood of reactive arthritis patients, which suggests shared mechanisms of disease initiation.

Relative to germline, V is missing 7 bases and J is missing 7 bases, with 12 bases of the junction outside any gene match. As encoded in the germline V gene, CDR1 is SQVTM while CDR2 is ANQGSEA. The CDR3 goes from the cysteine to the phenylalanine over 14 residues. Only the CDR3 DNA is retained, 42 bases long and in frame from the first base. The V gene is TRBV29-1 and the J gene is TRBJ2-7; TRBD1 lines up with 11 middle nucleotides. The receptor comes from a male donor with ankylosing spondylitis. The sequenced material came from blood, either unsorted or a sorted T cell fraction (not recorded which). The CDR3 protein is CSATRDRGFWEQYF. In nucleotides, the sequence is TGCAGCGCTACTCGGGACAGGGGGTTTTGGGAGCAGTACTTC.